This section outlines one TCR beta chain sequence together with its context. This may be a read error, as it is one base from a much larger clone. This specimen belongs to a study of identical twins. MiXCR, run by TCRdb on the 5' RACE reads, gives a single entry per CDR3 protein. Found here are 1.5 million to 2 million distinct CDR3 sequences, around a third of them singletons; the top ten hold more than 0.25%. With 3 bases clipped from V and 3 bases from J, the junction kept 5 bases outside the gene matches. The CDR3 sequence is 13 residues long. The germline V gene encodes CDR1 DFQATT and CDR2 SNEGSKA (reference sequence).

The V call is TRBV20-1, the J call TRBJ2-7, with 7 bases matching TRBD2. Sequencing was carried out using cord blood. The receptor's source is a newborn girl in good health. The CDR3 DNA reads TGCAGTGCTAGCCGGGGGGTTTTCTACGAGCAGTACTTC. Encoded protein: CSASRGVFYEQYF.